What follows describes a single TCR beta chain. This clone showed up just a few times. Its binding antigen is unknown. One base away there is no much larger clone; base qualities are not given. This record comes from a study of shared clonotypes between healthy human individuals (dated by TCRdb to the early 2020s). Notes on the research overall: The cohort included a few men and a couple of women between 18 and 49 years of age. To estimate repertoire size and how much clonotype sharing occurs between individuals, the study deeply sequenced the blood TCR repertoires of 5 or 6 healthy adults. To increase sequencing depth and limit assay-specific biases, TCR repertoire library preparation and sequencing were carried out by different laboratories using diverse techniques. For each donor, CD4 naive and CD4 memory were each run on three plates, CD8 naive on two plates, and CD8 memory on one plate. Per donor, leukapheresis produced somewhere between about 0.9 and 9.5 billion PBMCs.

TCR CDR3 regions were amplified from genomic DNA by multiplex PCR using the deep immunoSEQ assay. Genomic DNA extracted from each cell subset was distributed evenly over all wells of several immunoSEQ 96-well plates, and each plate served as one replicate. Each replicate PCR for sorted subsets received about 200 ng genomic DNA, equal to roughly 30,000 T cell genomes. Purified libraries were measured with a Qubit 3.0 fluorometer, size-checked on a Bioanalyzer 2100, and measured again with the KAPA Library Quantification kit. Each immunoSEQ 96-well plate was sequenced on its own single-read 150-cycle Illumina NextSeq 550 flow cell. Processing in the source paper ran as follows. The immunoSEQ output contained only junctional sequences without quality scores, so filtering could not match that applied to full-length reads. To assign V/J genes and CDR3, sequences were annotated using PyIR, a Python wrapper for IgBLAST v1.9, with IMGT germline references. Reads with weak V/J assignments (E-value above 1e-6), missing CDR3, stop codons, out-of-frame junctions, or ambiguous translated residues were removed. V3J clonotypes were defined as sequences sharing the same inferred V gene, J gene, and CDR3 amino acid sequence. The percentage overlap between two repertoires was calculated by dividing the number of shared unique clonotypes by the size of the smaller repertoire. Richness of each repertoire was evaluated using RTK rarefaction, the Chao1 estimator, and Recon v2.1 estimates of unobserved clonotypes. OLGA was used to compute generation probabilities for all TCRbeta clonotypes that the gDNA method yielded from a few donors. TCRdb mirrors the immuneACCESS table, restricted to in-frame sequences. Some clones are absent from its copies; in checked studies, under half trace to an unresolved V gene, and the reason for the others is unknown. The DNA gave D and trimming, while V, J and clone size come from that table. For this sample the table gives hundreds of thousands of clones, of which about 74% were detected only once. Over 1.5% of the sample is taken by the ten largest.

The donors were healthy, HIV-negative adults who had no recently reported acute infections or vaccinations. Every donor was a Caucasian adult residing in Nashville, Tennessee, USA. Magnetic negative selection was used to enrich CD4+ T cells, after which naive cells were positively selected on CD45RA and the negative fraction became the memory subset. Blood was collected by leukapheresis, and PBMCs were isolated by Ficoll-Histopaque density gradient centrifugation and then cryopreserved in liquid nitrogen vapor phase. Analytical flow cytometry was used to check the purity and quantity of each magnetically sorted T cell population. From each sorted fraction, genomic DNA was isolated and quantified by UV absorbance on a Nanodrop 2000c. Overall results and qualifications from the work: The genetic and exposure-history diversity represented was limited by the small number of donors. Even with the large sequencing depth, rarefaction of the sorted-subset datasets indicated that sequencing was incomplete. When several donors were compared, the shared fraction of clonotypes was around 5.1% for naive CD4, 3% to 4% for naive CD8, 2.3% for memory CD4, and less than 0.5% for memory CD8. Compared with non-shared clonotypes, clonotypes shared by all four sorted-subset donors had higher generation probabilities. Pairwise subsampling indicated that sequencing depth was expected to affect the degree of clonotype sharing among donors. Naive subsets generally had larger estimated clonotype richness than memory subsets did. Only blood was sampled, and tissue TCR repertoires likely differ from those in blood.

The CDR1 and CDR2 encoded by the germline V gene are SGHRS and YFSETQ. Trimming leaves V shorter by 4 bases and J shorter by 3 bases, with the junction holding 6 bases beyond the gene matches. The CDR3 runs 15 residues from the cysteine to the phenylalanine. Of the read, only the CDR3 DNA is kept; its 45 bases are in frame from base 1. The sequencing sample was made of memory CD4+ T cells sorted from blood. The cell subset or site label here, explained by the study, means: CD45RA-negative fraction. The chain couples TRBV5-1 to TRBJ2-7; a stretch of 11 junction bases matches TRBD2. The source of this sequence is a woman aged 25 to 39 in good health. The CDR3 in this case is CASSISGLAVYEQYF. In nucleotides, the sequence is TGCGCCAGCAGCATCTCGGGACTAGCGGTCTACGAGCAGTACTTC.